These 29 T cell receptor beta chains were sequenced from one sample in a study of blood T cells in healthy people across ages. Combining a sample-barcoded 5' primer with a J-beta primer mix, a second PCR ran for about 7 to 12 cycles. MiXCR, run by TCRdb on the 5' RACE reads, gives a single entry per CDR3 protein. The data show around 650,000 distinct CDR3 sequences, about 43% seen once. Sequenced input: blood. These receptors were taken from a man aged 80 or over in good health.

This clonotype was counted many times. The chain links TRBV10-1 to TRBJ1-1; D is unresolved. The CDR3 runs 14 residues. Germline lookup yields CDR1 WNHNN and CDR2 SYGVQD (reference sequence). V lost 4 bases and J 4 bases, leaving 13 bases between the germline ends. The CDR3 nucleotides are TGCGCCAGCAGTGGAGGACCGACGGTCACTGAAGCTTTCTTT. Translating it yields CASSGGPTVTEAFF.

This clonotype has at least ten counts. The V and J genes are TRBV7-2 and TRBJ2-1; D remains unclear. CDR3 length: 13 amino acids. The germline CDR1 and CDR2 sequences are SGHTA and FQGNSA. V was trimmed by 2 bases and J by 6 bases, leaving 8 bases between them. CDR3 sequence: CASSLWVSNEQFF. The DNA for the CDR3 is TGTGCCAGCAGCTTATGGGTTAGCAATGAGCAGTTCTTC.

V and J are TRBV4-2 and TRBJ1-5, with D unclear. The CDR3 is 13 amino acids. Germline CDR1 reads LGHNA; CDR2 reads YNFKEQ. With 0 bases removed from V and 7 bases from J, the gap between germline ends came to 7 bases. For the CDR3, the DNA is TGTGCCAGCAGCCAAGATCTTATACAGCCCCAGCATTTT. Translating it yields CASSQDLIQPQHF.

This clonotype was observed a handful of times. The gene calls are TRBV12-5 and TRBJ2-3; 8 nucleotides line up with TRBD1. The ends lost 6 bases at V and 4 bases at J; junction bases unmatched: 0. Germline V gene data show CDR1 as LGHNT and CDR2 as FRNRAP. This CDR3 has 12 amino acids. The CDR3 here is CASGQGADTQYF. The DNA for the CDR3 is TGTGCTAGTGGACAGGGGGCAGATACGCAGTATTTT.

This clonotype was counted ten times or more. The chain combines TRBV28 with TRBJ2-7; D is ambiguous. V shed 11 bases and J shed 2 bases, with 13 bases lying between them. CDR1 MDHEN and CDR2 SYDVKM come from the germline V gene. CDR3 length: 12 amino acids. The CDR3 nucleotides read TGTGCCTCGGCTGCCCCACCCTACGAGCAGTACTTC. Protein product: CASAAPPYEQYF. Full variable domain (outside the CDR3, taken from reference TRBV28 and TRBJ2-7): DVKVTQSSRYLVKRTGEKVFLECVQDMDHENMFWYRQDPGLGLRLIYFSYDVKMKEKGDIPEGYSVSREKKERFSLILESASTNQTSMYLCASAAPPYEQYFGPGTRLTVT.

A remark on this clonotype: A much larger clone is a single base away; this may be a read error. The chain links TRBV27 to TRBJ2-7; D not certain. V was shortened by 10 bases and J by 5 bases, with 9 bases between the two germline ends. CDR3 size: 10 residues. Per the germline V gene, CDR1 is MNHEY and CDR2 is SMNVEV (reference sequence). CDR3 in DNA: TGTGCCACCCGATTACACGAGCAGTACTTC. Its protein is CATRLHEQYF.

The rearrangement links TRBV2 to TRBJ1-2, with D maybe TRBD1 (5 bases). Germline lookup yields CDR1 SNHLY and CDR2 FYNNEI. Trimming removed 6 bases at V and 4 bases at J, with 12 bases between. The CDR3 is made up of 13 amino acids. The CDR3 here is CASSPRGRYGYTF. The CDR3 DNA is TGTGCCAGCAGCCCGAGGGGCCGCTATGGCTACACCTTC. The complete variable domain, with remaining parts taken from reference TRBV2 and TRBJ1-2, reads EPEVTQTPSHQVTQMGQEVILRCVPISNHLYFYWYRQILGQKVEFLVSFYNNEISEKSEIFDDQFSVERPDGSNFTLKIRSTKLEDSAMYFCASSPRGRYGYTFGSGTRLTVV.

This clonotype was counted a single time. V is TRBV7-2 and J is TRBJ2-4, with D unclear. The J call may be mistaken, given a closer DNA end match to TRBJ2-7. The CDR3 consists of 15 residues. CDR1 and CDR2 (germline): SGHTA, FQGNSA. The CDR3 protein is CASSGRGLQSYEQYF. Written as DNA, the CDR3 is TGTGCCAGCAGCGGAAGAGGTTTGCAGTCCTACGAGCAGTACTTC.

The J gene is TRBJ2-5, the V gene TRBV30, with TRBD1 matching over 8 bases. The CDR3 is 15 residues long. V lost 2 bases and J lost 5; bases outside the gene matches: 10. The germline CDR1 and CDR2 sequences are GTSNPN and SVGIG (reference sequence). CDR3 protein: CAWSPKTGAGETQYF. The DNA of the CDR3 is TGTGCCTGGAGTCCAAAGACAGGGGCGGGGGAGACCCAGTACTTC.

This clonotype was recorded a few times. For the CDR3, the DNA is TGTGCCAGCAAGAAAACAGGACAGAGTGCCTACGAGCAGTACTTC. It translates to CASKKTGQSAYEQYF. This chain joins TRBV27 and TRBJ2-5, with D perhaps matching TRBD1 (6 bases). Judging by the DNA end, TRBJ2-7 fits better; the J call may be wrong. This CDR3 spans 15 amino acids. Germline lookup yields CDR1 MNHEY and CDR2 SMNVEV (reference sequence).

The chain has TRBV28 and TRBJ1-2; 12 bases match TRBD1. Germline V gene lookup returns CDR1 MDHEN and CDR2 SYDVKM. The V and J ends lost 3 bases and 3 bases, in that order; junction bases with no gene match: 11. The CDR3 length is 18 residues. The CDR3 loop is CASSLGGSGTGGHYGYTF. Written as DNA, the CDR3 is TGTGCCAGCAGTTTGGGGGGATCCGGGACAGGGGGCCACTATGGCTACACCTTC.

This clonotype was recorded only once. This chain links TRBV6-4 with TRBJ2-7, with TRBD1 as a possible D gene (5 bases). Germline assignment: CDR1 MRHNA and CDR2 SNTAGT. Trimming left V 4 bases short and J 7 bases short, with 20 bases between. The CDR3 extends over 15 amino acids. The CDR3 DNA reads TGTGCCAGCAGTGGCAAGGACACGGTTCGATGGGAGCAGTACTTC. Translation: CASSGKDTVRWEQYF.

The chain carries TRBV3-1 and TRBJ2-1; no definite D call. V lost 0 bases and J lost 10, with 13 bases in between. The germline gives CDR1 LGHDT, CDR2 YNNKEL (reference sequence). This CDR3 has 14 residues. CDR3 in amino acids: CASSQDYSSSEQFF. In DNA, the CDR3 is TGTGCCAGCAGCCAAGATTACTCATCCAGCGAGCAGTTCTTC.

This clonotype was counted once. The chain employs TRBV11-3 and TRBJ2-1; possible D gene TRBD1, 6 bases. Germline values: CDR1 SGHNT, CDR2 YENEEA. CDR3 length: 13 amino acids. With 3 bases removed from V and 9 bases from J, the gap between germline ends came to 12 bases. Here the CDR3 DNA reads TGTGCCAGCAGCTTGGTATCCAGGGGTGAGCAGTTCTTC. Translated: CASSLVSRGEQFF. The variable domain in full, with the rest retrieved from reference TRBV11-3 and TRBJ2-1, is EAGVVQSPRYKIIEKKQPVAFWCNPISGHNTLYWYLQNLGQGPELLIRYENEEAVDDSQLPKDRFSAERLKGVDSTLKIQPAELGDSAVYLCASSLVSRGEQFFGPGTRLTVL.

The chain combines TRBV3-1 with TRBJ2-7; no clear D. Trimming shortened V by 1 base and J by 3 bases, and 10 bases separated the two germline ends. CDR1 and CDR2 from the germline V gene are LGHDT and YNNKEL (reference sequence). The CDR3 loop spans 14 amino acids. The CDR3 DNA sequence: TGTGCCAGCAGCCAAGGGGTCAGACACTACGAGCAGTACTTC. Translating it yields CASSQGVRHYEQYF.

The CDR3 loop is CASSLAQGENTEAFF. The CDR3 DNA reads TGTGCCAGCAGCTTAGCGCAGGGGGAAAACACTGAAGCTTTCTTT. The V call is TRBV7-9, the J call TRBJ1-1; 7 bases agree with TRBD1. Trimming cost V 0 bases and J 2 bases; bases outside gene matches: 3. CDR1 and CDR2 from the germline V gene are SEHNR and FQNEAQ (reference sequence). CDR3 length: 15 amino acids.

In nucleotides, the CDR3 is TGTGCCAGCACCAACTTGGGTGTTGGCTACACCTTC. Its protein product is CASTNLGVGYTF. This chain links TRBV12-3 or TRBV12-4 with TRBJ1-2; no definite D call. V shed 7 bases and J shed 7 bases, with 13 bases lying between them. The CDR3 is made up of 12 amino acids.

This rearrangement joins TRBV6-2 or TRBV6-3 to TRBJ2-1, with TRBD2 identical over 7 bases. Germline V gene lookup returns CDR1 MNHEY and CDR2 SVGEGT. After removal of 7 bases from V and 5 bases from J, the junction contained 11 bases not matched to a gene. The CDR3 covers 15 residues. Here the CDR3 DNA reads TGTGCCAGCACCCGAGGGGCTAGCGGAAACAATGAGCAGTTCTTC. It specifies CASTRGASGNNEQFF.

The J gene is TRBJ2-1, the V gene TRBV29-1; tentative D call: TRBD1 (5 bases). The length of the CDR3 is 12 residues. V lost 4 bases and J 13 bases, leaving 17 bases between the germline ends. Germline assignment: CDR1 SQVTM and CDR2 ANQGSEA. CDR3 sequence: CSVGDSQETQFF. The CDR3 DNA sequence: TGCAGCGTTGGAGACAGCCAAGAGACCCAGTTCTTC.

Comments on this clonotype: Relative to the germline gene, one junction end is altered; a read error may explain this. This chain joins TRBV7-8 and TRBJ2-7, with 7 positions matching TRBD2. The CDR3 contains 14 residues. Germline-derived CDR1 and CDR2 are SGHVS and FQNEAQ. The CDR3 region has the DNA TGTGCCCGCAGCTTAGCGGAGGGACTACTCGAGCAGTACTTC. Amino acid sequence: CARSLAEGLLEQYF.

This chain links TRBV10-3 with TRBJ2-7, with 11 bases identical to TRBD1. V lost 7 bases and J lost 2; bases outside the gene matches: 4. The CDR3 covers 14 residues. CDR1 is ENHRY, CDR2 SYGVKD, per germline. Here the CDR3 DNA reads TGTGCCATCATGAGGGGACAGGGGGCCTACGAGCAGTACTTC. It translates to CAIMRGQGAYEQYF.

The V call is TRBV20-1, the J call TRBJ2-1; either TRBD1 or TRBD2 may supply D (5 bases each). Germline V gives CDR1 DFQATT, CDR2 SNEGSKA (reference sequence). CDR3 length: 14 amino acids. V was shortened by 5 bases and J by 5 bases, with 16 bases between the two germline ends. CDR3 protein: CSAPLGRYNNEQFF. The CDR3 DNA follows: TGCAGTGCTCCCTTGGGACGCTACAACAATGAGCAGTTCTTC.

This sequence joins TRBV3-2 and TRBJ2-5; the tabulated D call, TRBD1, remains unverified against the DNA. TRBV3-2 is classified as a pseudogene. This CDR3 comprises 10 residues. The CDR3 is CARRGQAQYF. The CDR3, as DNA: TGTGCCAGAAGGGGGCAGGCCCAGTACTTC.

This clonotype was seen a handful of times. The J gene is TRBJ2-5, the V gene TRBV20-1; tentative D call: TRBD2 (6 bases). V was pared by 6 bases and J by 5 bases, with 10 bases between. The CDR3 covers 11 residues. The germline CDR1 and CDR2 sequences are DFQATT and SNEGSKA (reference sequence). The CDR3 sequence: CSAHRGETQYF. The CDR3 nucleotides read TGCAGTGCCCACCGGGGGGAGACCCAGTACTTC.

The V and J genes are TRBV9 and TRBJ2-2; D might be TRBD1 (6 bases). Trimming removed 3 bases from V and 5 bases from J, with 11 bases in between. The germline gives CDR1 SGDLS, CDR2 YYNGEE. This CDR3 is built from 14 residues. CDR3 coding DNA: TGTGCCAGCAGCGATTACAGGGCGACCGGGGAGCTGTTTTTT. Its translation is CASSDYRATGELFF.

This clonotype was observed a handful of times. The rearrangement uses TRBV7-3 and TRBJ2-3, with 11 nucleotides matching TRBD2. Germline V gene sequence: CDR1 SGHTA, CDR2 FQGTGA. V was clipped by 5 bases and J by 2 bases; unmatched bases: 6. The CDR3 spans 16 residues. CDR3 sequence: CASSRGTSGPTDTQYF. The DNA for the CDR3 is TGTGCCAGCAGCCGGGGGACTAGCGGACCCACAGATACGCAGTATTTT.

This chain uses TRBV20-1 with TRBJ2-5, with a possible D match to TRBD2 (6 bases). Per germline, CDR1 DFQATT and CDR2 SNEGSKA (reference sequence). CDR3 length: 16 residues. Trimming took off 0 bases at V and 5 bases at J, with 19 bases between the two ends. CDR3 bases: TGCAGTGCTAGAGATCGGCGGTCGGGAGCATGGGAGACCCAGTACTTC. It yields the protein CSARDRRSGAWETQYF.

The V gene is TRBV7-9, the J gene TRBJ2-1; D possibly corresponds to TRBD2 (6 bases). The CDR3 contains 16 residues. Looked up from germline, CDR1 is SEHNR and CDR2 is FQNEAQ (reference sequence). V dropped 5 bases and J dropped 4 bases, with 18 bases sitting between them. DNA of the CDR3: TGTGCCAGCAGCCCCACATCTAGCGTTCCTTACAATGAGCAGTTCTTC. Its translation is CASSPTSSVPYNEQFF.

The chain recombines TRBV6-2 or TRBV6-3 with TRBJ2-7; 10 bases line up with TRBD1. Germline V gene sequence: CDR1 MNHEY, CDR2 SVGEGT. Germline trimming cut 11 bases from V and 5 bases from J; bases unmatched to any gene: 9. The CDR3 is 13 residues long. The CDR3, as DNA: TGTGCCGGCTACTGGACAGGGGGGAACGAGCAGTACTTC. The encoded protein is CAGYWTGGNEQYF.